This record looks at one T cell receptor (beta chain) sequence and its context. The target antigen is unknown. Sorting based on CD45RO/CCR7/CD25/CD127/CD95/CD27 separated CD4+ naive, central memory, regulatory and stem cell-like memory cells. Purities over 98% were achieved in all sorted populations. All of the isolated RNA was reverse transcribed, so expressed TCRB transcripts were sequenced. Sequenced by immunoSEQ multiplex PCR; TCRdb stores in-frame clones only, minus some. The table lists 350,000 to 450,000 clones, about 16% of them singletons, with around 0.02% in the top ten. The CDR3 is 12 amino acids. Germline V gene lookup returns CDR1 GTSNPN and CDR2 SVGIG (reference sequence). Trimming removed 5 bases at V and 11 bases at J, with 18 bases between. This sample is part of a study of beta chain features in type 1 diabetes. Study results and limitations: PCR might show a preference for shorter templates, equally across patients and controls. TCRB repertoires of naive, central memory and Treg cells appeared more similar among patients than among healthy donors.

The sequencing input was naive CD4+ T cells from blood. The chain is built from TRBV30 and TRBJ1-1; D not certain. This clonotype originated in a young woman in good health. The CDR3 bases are TGTGCCTGGGAATTCACGGGGATGTGGGCTTTCTTT. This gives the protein CAWEFTGMWAFF.